Here is one TCR beta chain with its context. Its specificity is not known. This specimen comes from a study of T cell repertoires in aging, cancer and after chemotherapy. The wider study: Patients with glioblastoma brain tumors were sampled before and after temozolomide-based therapy.

The template was genomic DNA from peripheral blood, not RNA. Study-level findings and limits: Median generation probability rose over the chemotherapy interval in each cancer cohort, suggesting rebound thymic output. Compared with age-matched healthy donors, untreated hematological or solid cancer patients showed higher blood TCR clonality. In healthy donors, age-related TCR diversity loss mainly reflected lost richness.

A mixed TRB-A/B primer pool amplified rearranged TRB by multiplex touch-down PCR. Using its own MiXCR run on the multiplex PCR reads, TCRdb lists one record per CDR3 protein. Of over 8,000 distinct CDR3 sequences listed, under 50% are singletons. The origin of this receptor is a human donor with a solid tumor. The sequencing sample was made of blood.

The CDR3 is CASSPGAGYGYTF. The CDR3 DNA reads TGTGCCAGCAGTCCTGGTGCCGGCTATGGCTACACCTTC. The chain couples TRBV12-3 or TRBV12-4 to TRBJ1-2; D gene ambiguous. Trimming pared 5 bases from V and 4 bases from J, leaving 11 bases between. The CDR3 has 13 residues.